The 26 T cell receptor beta chains presented below share a single source sample, sequenced in a study of T cells after yellow fever vaccination. TCRdb fed the 5' RACE reads into MiXCR, producing one record per CDR3 protein. The data show more than 300,000 distinct CDR3 sequences, about 10% seen once. Specimen: CD4+ T cells sorted from PBMCs, collected 45 days after the yellow fever booster vaccination. The origin of the receptors is a man between 18 and 29 years old who received the YFV17D yellow fever vaccine.

The CDR3 DNA sequence: TGTGCCAGCAGTGCCAGACGAGACACTGAAGCTTTCTTT. This sequence encodes CASSARRDTEAFF. The rearrangement joins TRBV25-1 to TRBJ1-1; unclear D gene. Trimming took off 4 bases at V and 3 bases at J, with 9 bases between the two ends. The germline V gene has CDR1 MGHDK and CDR2 SYGVNS. The CDR3 spans 13 residues.

This clonotype was seen once. V and J are TRBV5-1 and TRBJ2-7, with TRBD1 matching 9 bases. The CDR3 totals 13 residues. V lost 4 bases to trimming and J lost 6 bases; unmatched junction nucleotides: 5. The germline gives CDR1 SGHRS, CDR2 YFSETQ. This CDR3 reads CASSPDRGGEQYF. The CDR3 bases are TGCGCCAGCAGCCCGGACAGGGGTGGCGAGCAGTACTTC.

The gene calls are TRBV5-1 and TRBJ1-1; D is unclear. V lost 4 bases and J 3 bases, leaving 16 bases between the germline ends. CDR3 length equals 15 residues. The germline CDR1 and CDR2 sequences are SGHRS and YFSETQ. CDR3 sequence: CASSPWGGSDTEAFF. The CDR3 nucleotides are TGCGCCAGCAGCCCTTGGGGAGGGAGTGACACTGAAGCTTTCTTT.

This clonotype was counted between two and nine times. The chain carries TRBV4-3 and TRBJ2-3; D is tentatively TRBD1 or TRBD2 (6 bases each). CDR1 and CDR2 (germline): LGHNA, YSLEER. This CDR3 is 13 amino acids long. The V and J ends lost 3 bases and 6 bases respectively, with 10 bases between them. The CDR3 sequence is CASSHRGLDTQYF. The CDR3 DNA reads as TGCGCCAGCAGCCACCGGGGGCTCGATACGCAGTATTTT.

This clonotype was seen ten or more times. The gene calls are TRBV5-1 and TRBJ2-1, with 9 bases aligning to TRBD2. The CDR3 length is 15 residues. V lost 2 bases and J lost 5; bases outside the gene matches: 5. CDR1 is SGHRS, CDR2 YFSETQ, per germline. The CDR3 protein is CASSLGAGGNNEQFF. DNA for the CDR3: TGCGCCAGCAGCTTAGGAGCGGGGGGTAACAATGAGCAGTTCTTC.

V gene TRBV5-1 combines with J gene TRBJ2-5; no definite D call. Germline V gene data show CDR1 as SGHRS and CDR2 as YFSETQ. V lost 3 bases, J lost 2 bases, and 11 bases lay in between. This CDR3 comprises 14 residues. The CDR3 protein is CASSSTSTQETQYF. CDR3 DNA: TGCGCCAGCAGCTCTACATCGACACAAGAGACCCAGTACTTC.

This clonotype came up a few times. This sequence joins TRBV7-8 and TRBJ1-1; 7 bases are a match to TRBD1. The CDR3 is 14 residues long. From germline, CDR1 is SGHVS and CDR2 FQNEAQ. V gave up 5 bases and J gave up 1 base; unmatched junction bases: 4. This CDR3 reads CASSKGQPNTEAFF. The CDR3 DNA follows: TGTGCCAGCAGCAAGGGACAGCCGAACACTGAAGCTTTCTTT.

This clonotype appeared a few times. This chain joins TRBV5-1 and TRBJ2-4, with TRBD1 as a possible D gene (6 bases). The CDR3 is 14 residues long. V gave up 2 bases and J gave up 6 bases, with 12 bases separating them. CDR1 SGHRS and CDR2 YFSETQ come from the germline V gene. In DNA form, the CDR3 reads TGCGCCAGCAGCTTTTTGGAGACAGGAAACATTCAGTACTTC. Amino acids: CASSFLETGNIQYF. Together with reference TRBV5-1 and TRBJ2-4, the CDR3 gives the full variable domain: KAGVTQTPRYLIKTRGQQVTLSCSPISGHRSVSWYQQTPGQGLQFLFEYFSETQRNKGNFPGRFSGRQFSNSRSEMNVSTLELGDSALYLCASSFLETGNIQYFGAGTRLSVL.

This clonotype was picked up a small number of times. The chain recombines TRBV4-1 with TRBJ2-5; D gene unclear. The CDR3 sequence is 14 residues long. Trimming pared 4 bases from V and 4 bases from J, leaving 13 bases between. Looked up from germline, CDR1 is MGHRA and CDR2 is YSYEKL. The CDR3 loop reads CASSPRSDGETQYF. CDR3 bases: TGCGCCAGCAGCCCACGGTCGGACGGAGAGACCCAGTACTTC.

This clonotype was found many times. The rearrangement joins TRBV27 to TRBJ2-5, with D possibly TRBD1 on 7 matching bases. Germline V gene data show CDR1 as MNHEY and CDR2 as SMNVEV (reference sequence). V lost 3 bases and J 4 bases, leaving 9 bases between the germline ends. The CDR3 covers 13 residues. The CDR3: CASSFQGGETQYF. The DNA of the CDR3 is TGTGCCAGCAGTTTTCAGGGGGGAGAGACCCAGTACTTC.

Many counts were recorded for this clonotype. The V gene is TRBV5-5, the J gene TRBJ1-1, with D unresolved. Per germline, CDR1 SGHKS and CDR2 YYEKEE (reference sequence). The germline V and J ends were trimmed by 1 base and 5 bases, with 15 bases remaining between them. The CDR3 extends over 15 amino acids. Here the CDR3 DNA reads TGTGCCAGCAGCTTGCACGGGAGTCTTACTACTGAAGCTTTCTTT. This sequence encodes CASSLHGSLTTEAFF.

The table lists this clonotype with a few counts. The J gene is TRBJ2-3, the V gene TRBV9, with D uncertain. The germline V gene has CDR1 SGDLS and CDR2 YYNGEE. This CDR3 is 16 amino acids long. Trimming stripped 4 bases from V and 0 bases from J, with 15 bases between. The CDR3 here is CASSPALGGSTDTQYF. Here the CDR3 DNA reads TGTGCCAGCAGCCCAGCCCTAGGTGGCAGCACAGATACGCAGTATTTT.

V gene TRBV7-2 combines with J gene TRBJ1-2, with a possible D match to TRBD1 (5 bases). The CDR3 runs 13 residues. V lost 0 bases and J lost 8, with 10 bases in between. Germline lookup yields CDR1 SGHTA and CDR2 FQGNSA. The CDR3 bases are TGTGCCAGCAGCTTAGCTGGGGCAAGCGGCTACACCTTC. Translation: CASSLAGASGYTF.

The chain employs TRBV29-1 and TRBJ1-2; TRBD1 is a possible D gene (6 bases). The CDR3 has 16 amino acids. CDR1 is SQVTM, CDR2 ANQGSEA, per germline. V was pared by 0 bases and J by 4 bases, with 18 bases between. The CDR3 is CSVEDRDKRRGYGYTF. The DNA for the CDR3 is TGCAGCGTTGAAGATAGGGACAAACGAAGGGGCTATGGCTACACCTTC.

In this sample, this clonotype turned up many times. This chain connects TRBV7-9 to TRBJ1-4; TRBD1 agrees at 10 bases. The CDR3 is 15 residues long. From germline, CDR1 is SEHNR and CDR2 FQNEAQ (reference sequence). Germline trimming cut 5 bases from V and 3 bases from J; bases unmatched to any gene: 3. In DNA, the CDR3 is TGTGCCAGCAGCCGGGACAGGGGTGCTAATGAAAAACTGTTTTTT. Its protein is CASSRDRGANEKLFF.

The rearrangement uses TRBV7-2 and TRBJ2-1; 8 nucleotides align to TRBD2. There are 15 residues in the CDR3. Per germline, CDR1 SGHTA and CDR2 FQGNSA. The trim removed 2 bases at V and 5 bases at J, leaving 5 bases unmatched. CDR3 coding DNA: TGTGCCAGCAGCTTACGGCGGGGGGAAGACAATGAGCAGTTCTTC. Residues: CASSLRRGEDNEQFF.

The V and J genes are TRBV5-1 and TRBJ2-3; D is undetermined. CDR3 length: 15 residues. The V end lost 2 bases, the J end lost 6 bases, and 16 bases lay between the germline ends. Germline V gene lookup returns CDR1 SGHRS and CDR2 YFSETQ. The CDR3 region is CASSFVGGVGDTQYF. In nucleotides, the CDR3 is TGCGCCAGCAGCTTTGTTGGTGGTGTAGGGGATACGCAGTATTTT.

This clonotype has ten or more counts. CDR3 in amino acids: CASSQGGSYNEQFF. Written as DNA, the CDR3 is TGTGCCAGCAGCCAAGGGGGCAGCTACAATGAGCAGTTCTTC. The chain uses TRBV3-1 and TRBJ2-1, with D perhaps matching TRBD1 (5 bases). V was pared by 1 base and J by 3 bases, with 7 bases between. The length of the CDR3 is 14 residues. Germline assignment: CDR1 LGHDT and CDR2 YNNKEL (reference sequence).

The V gene is TRBV20-1, the J gene TRBJ1-5; no clear D. The V and J ends lost 4 bases and 1 base respectively, with 11 bases between them. CDR3 length: 14 residues. Germline V gives CDR1 DFQATT, CDR2 SNEGSKA (reference sequence). The CDR3 DNA follows: TGCAGTGCTATCGGGATGCTCAGCAATCAGCCCCAGCATTTT. It translates to CSAIGMLSNQPQHF.

This clonotype has ten or more counts. The chain links TRBV6-2 or TRBV6-3 to TRBJ1-5; 10 bases are shared with TRBD1. The germline V gene encodes CDR1 MNHEY and CDR2 SVGEGT. This CDR3 region has 16 residues. V trimming: 2 bases; J trimming: 13 bases; junction bases outside the gene matches: 14. Here the CDR3 reads CASSYPRQGAISFQHF. In nucleotides, the CDR3 is TGTGCCAGCAGTTACCCACGACAGGGGGCAATATCGTTTCAGCATTTT.

On this clonotype itself: A much more abundant neighbour one base away suggests this may be a read error. CDR3 coding DNA: TGTGCCAGCAGTTTCAGGGGGAGGCCTATCTATGGCTACACCTTC. Encoded protein: CASSFRGRPIYGYTF. The chain joins TRBV28 to TRBJ1-2; 7 nucleotides align to TRBD1. CDR1 and CDR2 (germline): MDHEN, SYDVKM. The CDR3 spans 15 residues. Germline trimming cut 3 bases from V and 4 bases from J; bases unmatched to any gene: 8.

V is TRBV20-1 and J is TRBJ2-1, with TRBD2 matching over 9 bases. The CDR3 sequence is 15 residues long. Germline CDR1 DFQATT, CDR2 SNEGSKA (reference sequence). Unmatched junction bases numbered 3, after V lost 3 bases and J lost 0 bases. DNA for the CDR3: TGCAGTGCTAGGGAGACTAGCGGCTCCTACAATGAGCAGTTCTTC. It yields the protein CSARETSGSYNEQFF.

In this sample, this clonotype turned up many times. This chain joins TRBV18 and TRBJ1-2, with D unclear. The V end was cut by 3 bases, the J end by 6 bases, with 14 bases between. The CDR3 sequence is 14 residues long. CDR1 and CDR2 from the germline V gene are KGHSH and LQKENI. CDR3 sequence: CASSPLSGMHGYTF. The CDR3, as DNA: TGTGCCAGCTCACCCCTTTCCGGGATGCATGGCTACACCTTC.

This clonotype was detected a few times. This chain joins TRBV27 and TRBJ2-3; TRBD1 or TRBD2 may be the D gene (6 bases each). Looked up from germline, CDR1 is MNHEY and CDR2 is SMNVEV (reference sequence). The CDR3 is 13 amino acids. The V gene lost 10 bases and the J gene lost 7 bases, with 18 bases spanning the gap. Here the CDR3 reads CATTGAVPYTQYF. The CDR3 bases are TGTGCCACGACGGGGGCAGTACCTTATACGCAGTATTTT.

This clonotype has a handful of counts. The chain has TRBV29-1 and TRBJ1-3; D unclear. Germline V gene sequence: CDR1 SQVTM, CDR2 ANQGSEA. V lost 7 bases, J lost 2 bases, and 12 bases lay in between. CDR3 length: 13 amino acids. The CDR3 here is CSAGRRTGNTIYF. The CDR3 coding sequence is TGCAGCGCCGGTCGTCGGACTGGAAACACCATATATTTT. The full variable domain, rest sourced from reference TRBV29-1 and TRBJ1-3, is SAVISQKPSRDICQRGTSLTIQCQVDSQVTMMFWYRQQPGQSLTLIATANQGSEATYESGFVIDKFPISRPNLTFSTLTVSNMSPEDSSIYLCSAGRRTGNTIYFGEGSWLTVV.

The V call is TRBV10-3, the J call TRBJ2-3, with 8 nucleotides matching TRBD2. Trimming at V came to 6 bases and at J to 2 bases, leaving 7 bases not matched to a gene. The germline gives CDR1 ENHRY, CDR2 SYGVKD. The CDR3 consists of 15 residues. The DNA of the CDR3 is TGTGCCATCAGCTTAAGCGGGGGAGACACAGATACGCAGTATTTT. This sequence encodes CAISLSGGDTDTQYF.